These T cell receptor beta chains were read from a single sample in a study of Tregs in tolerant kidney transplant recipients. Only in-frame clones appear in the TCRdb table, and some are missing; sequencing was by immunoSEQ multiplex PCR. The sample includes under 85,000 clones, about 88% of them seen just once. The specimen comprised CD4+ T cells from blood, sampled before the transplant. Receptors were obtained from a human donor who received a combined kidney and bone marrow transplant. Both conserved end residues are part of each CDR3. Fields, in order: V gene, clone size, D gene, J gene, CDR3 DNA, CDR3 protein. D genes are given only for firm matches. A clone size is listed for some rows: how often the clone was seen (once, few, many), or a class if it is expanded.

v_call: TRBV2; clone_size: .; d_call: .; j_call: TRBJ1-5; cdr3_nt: TGTGCCAGCAGTGAGGAGTATAGCAATCAGCCCCAGCATTTT; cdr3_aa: CASSEEYSNQPQHF
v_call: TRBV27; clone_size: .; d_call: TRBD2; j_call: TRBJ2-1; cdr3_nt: TGTGCCAGCAGTTTTTCTCGGGCGGCTAGCGGGACTGAGCAGTTCTTC; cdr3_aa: CASSFSRAASGTEQFF
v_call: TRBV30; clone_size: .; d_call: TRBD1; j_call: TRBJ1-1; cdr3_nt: TGTGCCTGGAATCCCGGGACAGGGAGCACTGAAGCTTTCTTT; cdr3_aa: CAWNPGTGSTEAFF
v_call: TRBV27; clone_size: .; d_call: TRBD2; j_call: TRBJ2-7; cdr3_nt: TGTGCCAGCAGCTGGCGGGGGGGTGAGCAGTACTTC; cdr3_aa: CASSWRGGEQYF
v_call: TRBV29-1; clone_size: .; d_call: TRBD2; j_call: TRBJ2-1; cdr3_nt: TGCAGCGTTGAGCTAGCGGGAGTCGAGCAGTTCTTC; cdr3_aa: CSVELAGVEQFF
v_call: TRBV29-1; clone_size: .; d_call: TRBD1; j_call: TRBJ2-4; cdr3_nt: TGCAGCGTTGGAACAGGGGGCGCCGCCAAAAACATTCAGTACTTC; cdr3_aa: CSVGTGGAAKNIQYF
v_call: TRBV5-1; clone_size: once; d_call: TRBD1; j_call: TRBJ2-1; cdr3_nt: TGCGCCAGCAGCTTGGGTCCCAGGGGGAATATTGATGAGCAGTTCTTC; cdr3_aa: CASSLGPRGNIDEQFF
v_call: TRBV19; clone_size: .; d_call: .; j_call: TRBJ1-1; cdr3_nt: TGTGCCAGTAGTATTGTGGCAGAGAACACTGAAGCTTTCTTT; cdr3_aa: CASSIVAENTEAFF
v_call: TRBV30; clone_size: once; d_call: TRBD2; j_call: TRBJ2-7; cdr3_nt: TGTGCCTGGGCTCCAACCGGGACTAGCGGGTACGAGCAGTACTTC; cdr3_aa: CAWAPTGTSGYEQYF
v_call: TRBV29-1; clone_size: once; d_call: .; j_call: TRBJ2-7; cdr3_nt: TGCAGCGTTGGGCGGGAAGCGGGTAGCGAGCAGTACTTC; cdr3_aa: CSVGREAGSEQYF
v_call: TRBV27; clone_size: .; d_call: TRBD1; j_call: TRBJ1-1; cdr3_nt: TGTGCCAGCAGTCTGGGACAGAAGAACACTGAAGCTTTCTTT; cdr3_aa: CASSLGQKNTEAFF
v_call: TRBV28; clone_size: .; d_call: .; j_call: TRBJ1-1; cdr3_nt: TGTGCCAGCAGTTCAGCCCACAGGGCTGGGGCTTTCTTT; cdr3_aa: CASSSAHRAGAFF
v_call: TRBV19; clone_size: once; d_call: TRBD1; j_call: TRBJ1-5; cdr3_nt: TGTGCCAGTAGTAGGGGGTCCGACAGGGCAGGCAATCAGCCCCAGCATTTT; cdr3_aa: CASSRGSDRAGNQPQHF
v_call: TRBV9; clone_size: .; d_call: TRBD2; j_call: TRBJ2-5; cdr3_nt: TGTGCCAGCAGCGTAGGGACTAGCCTTATCGGTCGAGAGACCCAGTACTTC; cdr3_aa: CASSVGTSLIGRETQYF
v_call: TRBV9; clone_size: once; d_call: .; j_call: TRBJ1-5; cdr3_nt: TGTGCCAGCAGCGTAGCTCTGGGCGGGCATAGCAATCAGCCCCAGCATTTT; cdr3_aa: CASSVALGGHSNQPQHF
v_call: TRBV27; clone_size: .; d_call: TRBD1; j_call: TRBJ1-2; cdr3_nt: TGTGCCAGCAGTCAACTCGGACAGGGTAACTATGGCTACACCTTC; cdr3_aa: CASSQLGQGNYGYTF
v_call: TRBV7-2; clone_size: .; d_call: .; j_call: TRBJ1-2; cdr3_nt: TGTGCCAGCAGCTTAGTTCCAGGGCAAGGTGGCTACACCTTC; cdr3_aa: CASSLVPGQGGYTF
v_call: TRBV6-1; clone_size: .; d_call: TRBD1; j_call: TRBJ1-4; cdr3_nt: TGTGCCAGCAGACTAACGGGACAGGGGAATGAAAAACTGTTTTTT; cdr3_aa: CASRLTGQGNEKLFF
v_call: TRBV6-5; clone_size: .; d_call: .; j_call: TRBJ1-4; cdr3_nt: TGTGCCAGCAGCGATGGGGGGAGAGCTAATGAAAAACTGTTTTTT; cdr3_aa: CASSDGGRANEKLFF
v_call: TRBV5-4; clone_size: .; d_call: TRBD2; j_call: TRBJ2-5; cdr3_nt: TGTGCCAGCAGCACAAGCGGGAGCTTATTAGAGACCCAGTACTTC; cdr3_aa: CASSTSGSLLETQYF
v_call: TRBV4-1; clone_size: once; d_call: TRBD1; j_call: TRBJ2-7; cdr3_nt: TGCGCCAGCAGCCAAGATCAGGGGGACCTCCCCTACGAGCAGTACTTC; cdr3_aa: CASSQDQGDLPYEQYF
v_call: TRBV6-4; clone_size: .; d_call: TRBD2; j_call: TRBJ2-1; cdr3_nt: TGTGCCAGCAGTGAGACTAGCGGGAAAAATGAGCAGTTCTTC; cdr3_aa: CASSETSGKNEQFF
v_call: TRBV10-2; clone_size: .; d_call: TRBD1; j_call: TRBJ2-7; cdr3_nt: TGCGCCAGCAGTGCGGGACAGGGTCGGTACGAGCAGTACTTC; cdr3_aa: CASSAGQGRYEQYF
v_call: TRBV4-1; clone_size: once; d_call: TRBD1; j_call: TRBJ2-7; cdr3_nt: TGCGCCAGCAGCCAAGACGGACAGGGGTACGAGCAGTACTTC; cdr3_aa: CASSQDGQGYEQYF
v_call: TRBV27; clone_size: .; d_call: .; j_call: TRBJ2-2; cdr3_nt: TGTGCCAGCAGTTTCTCCACCGGGGAGCTGTTTTTT; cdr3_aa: CASSFSTGELFF
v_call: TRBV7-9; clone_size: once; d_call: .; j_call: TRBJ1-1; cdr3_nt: TGTGCCAGCAGCTTGGCTTACAGGGAGAACACTGAAGCTTTCTTT; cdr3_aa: CASSLAYRENTEAFF
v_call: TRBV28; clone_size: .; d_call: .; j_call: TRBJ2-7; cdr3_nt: TGTGCCAGCAGTTTCGGACAGATCTACGAGCAGTACTTC; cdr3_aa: CASSFGQIYEQYF
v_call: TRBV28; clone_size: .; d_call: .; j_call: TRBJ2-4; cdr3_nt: TGTGCCAGCAGTTTGGACACCTTAGGGGCCAAAAACATTCAGTACTTC; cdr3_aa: CASSLDTLGAKNIQYF
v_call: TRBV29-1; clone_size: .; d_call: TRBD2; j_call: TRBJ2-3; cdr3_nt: TGCAGCGCGGGGGGGTCTGAGTGGGGGGCAATTACAGATACGCAGTATTTT; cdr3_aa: CSAGGSEWGAITDTQYF
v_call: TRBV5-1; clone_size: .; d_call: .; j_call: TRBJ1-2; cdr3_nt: TGCGCCAGCAGCTTGGTTCAGGGTACACACTATGGCTACACCTTC; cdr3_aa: CASSLVQGTHYGYTF
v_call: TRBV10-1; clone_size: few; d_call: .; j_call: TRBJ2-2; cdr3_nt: TGCGCCAGCAGTGACCGTCGCGTCACCGGGGAGCTGTTTTTT; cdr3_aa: CASSDRRVTGELFF
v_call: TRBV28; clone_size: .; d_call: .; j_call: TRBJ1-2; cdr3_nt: TGTGCCAGCAGAAGTGCCTTGGATGGAGCTAACTATGGCTACACCTTC; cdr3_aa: CASRSALDGANYGYTF
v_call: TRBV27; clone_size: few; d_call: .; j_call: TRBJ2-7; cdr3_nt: TGTGCCAGCGCCTCGAGTTCCTACGAGCAGTACTTC; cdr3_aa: CASASSSYEQYF
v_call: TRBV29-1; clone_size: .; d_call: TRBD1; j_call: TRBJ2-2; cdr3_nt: TGCAGCGTTCGACAGGGGGTGGGGACCGGGGAGCTGTTTTTT; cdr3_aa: CSVRQGVGTGELFF
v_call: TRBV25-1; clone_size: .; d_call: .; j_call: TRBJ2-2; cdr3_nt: TGTGCCGTCAGACTAGACACCGGGGAGCTGTTTTTT; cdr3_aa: CAVRLDTGELFF
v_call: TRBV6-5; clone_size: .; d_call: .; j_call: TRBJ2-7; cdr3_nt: TGTGCCAGCAGCCTAGGACAGAAGAACTACGAGCAGTACTTC; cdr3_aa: CASSLGQKNYEQYF
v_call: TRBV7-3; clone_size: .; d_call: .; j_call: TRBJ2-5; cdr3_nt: TGTGCCAGCAGCCCACAACTCAAGGGCGGACTGCAGACCCAGTACTTC; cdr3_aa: CASSPQLKGGLQTQYF
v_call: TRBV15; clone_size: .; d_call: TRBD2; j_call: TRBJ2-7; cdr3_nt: TGTGCCACCAGCAGAGACCCAGCGGGAGAGGAGCAGTACTTC; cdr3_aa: CATSRDPAGEEQYF
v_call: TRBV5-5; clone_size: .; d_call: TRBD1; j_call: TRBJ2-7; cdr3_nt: TGTGCCAGCAGCCAAAACAGGGGGGTCTACGAGCAGTACTTC; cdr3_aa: CASSQNRGVYEQYF
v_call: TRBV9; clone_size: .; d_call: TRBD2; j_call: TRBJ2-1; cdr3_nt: TGTGCCAGCAGCGTAGGAGGGAACCCCCGCCTAGCGGGAATGGGCAATGAGCAGTTCTTC; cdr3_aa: CASSVGGNPRLAGMGNEQFF
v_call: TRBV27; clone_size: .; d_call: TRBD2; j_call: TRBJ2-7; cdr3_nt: TGTGCCAGCAGTTTATTTGGACTAGGGGCCTACGAGCAGTACTTC; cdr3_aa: CASSLFGLGAYEQYF
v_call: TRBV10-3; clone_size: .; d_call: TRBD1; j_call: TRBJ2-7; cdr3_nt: TGTGCCATCAGCGGGACAGGGCGGAGGGGCTACGAGCAGTACTTC; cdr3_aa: CAISGTGRRGYEQYF